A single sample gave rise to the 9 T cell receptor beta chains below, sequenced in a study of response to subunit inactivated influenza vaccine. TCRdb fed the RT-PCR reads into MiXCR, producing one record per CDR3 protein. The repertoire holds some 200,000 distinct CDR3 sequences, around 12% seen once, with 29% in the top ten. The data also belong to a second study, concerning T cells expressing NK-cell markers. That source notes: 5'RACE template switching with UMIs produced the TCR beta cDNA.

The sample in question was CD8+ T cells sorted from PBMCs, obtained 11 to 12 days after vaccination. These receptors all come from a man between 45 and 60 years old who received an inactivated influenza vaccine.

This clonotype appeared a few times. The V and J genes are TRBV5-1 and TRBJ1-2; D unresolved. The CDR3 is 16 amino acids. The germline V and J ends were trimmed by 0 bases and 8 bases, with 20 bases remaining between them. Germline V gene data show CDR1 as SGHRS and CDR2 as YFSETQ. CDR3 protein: CASSLAGREGLGGYTF. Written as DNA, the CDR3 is TGCGCCAGCAGCTTGGCCGGAAGGGAAGGTTTAGGAGGCTACACCTTC.

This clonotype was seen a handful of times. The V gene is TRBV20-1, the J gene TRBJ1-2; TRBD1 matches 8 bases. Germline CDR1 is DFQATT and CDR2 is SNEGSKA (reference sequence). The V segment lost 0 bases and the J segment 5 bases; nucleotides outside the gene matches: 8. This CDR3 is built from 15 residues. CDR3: CSARDPNRGDYGYTF. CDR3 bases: TGCAGTGCTAGAGATCCCAACAGGGGGGATTATGGCTACACCTTC.

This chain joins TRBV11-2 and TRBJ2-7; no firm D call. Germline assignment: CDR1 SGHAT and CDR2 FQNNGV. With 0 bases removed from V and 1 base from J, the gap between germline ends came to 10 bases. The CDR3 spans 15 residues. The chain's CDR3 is CASSLDPYVSYEQYF. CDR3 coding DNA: TGTGCCAGCAGCTTAGATCCTTACGTGTCCTACGAGCAGTACTTC.

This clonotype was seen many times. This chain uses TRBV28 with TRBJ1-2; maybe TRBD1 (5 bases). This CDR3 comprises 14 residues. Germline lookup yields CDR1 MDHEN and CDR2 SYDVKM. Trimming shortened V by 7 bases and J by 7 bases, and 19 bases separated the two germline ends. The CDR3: CASIGGGGVPGYTF. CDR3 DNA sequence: TGTGCCAGCATCGGGGGGGGTGGCGTTCCTGGCTACACCTTC.

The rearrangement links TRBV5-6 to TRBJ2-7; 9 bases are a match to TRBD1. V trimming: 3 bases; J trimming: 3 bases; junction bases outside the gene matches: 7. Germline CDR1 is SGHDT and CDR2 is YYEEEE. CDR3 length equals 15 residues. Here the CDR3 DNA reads TGTGCCAGCAGCTCGAAAATGGACAGGGGCTACGAGCAGTACTTC. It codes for CASSSKMDRGYEQYF. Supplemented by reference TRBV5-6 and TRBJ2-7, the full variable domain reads DAGVTQSPTHLIKTRGQQVTLRCSPKSGHDTVSWYQQALGQGPQFIFQYYEEEERQRGNFPDRFSGHQFPNYSSELNVNALLLGDSALYLCASSSKMDRGYEQYFGPGTRLTVT.

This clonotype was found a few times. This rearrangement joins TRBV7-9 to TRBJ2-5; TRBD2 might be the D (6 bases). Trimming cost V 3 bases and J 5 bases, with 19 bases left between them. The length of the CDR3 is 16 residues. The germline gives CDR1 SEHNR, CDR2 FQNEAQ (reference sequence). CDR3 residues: CASSFGLSWGDETQYF. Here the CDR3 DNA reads TGTGCCAGCAGCTTTGGTCTAAGTTGGGGGGACGAGACCCAGTACTTC.

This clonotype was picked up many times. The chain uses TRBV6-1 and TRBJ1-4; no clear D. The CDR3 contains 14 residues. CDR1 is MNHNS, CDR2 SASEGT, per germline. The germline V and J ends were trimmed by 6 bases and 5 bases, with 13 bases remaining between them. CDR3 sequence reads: CASRQHGSNEKLFF. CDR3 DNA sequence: TGTGCCAGCAGACAACACGGAAGCAATGAAAAACTGTTTTTT.

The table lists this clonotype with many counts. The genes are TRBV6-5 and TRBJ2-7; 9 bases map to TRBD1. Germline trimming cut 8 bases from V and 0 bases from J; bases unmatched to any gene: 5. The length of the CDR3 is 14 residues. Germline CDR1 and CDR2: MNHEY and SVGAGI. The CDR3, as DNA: TGTGCCAGCGAGGGACAGGGACACTCCTACGAGCAGTACTTC. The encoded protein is CASEGQGHSYEQYF.

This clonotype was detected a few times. The CDR3 DNA reads as TGTGCCAGCAGCTTAGACTACGGACCCAATCAGCCCCAGCATTTT. Encoded protein: CASSLDYGPNQPQHF. The rearrangement joins TRBV7-6 to TRBJ1-5; D call uncertain. The CDR3 has 15 amino acids. Per germline, CDR1 SGHVS and CDR2 FNYEAQ. Between the trimmed V and J ends, which lost 1 base and 3 bases, there was a span of 10 bases.